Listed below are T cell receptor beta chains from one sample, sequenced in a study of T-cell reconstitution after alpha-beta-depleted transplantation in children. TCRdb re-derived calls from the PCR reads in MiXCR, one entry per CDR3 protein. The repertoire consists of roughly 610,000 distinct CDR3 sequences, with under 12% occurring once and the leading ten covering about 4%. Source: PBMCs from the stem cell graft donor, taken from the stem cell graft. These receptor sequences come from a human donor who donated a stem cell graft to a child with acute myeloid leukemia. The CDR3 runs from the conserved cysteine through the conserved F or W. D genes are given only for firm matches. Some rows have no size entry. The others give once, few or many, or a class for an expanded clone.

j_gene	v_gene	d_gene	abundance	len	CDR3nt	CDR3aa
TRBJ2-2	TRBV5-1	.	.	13	TGCGCCAGCAACCTGGGGAACACCGGGGAGCTGTTTTTT	CASNLGNTGELFF
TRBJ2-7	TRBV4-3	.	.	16	TGCGCCAGCAGCCAAGATCTACAGGGAGGATCCTACGAGCAGTACTTC	CASSQDLQGGSYEQYF
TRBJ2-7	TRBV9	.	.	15	TGTGCCAGCAGCCCGAGCGGACAGCCCTCCTACGAGCAGTACTTC	CASSPSGQPSYEQYF
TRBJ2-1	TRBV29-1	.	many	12	TGCAGCGTTGAAAGGGGGTCCGATGAGCAGTTCTTC	CSVERGSDEQFF
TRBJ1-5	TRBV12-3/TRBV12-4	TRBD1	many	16	TGTGCCAGCAGTCCCAGGACAGGGGGCTTCAATCAGCCCCAGCATTTT	CASSPRTGGFNQPQHF
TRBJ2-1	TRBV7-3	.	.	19	TGTGCCAGCAGCCCGCGTGGGGACCCAGAGGTTAAACGGTACAATGAGCAGTTCTTC	CASSPRGDPEVKRYNEQFF
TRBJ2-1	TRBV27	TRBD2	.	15	TGTGCCTGCAGTTTATCGGGAGGGGCCTACAATGAGCAGTTCTTC	CACSLSGGAYNEQFF
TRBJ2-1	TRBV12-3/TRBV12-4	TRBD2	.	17	TGTGCCAGCAGTTGGCTAGCGGGAGGGATTCCCTACAATGAGCAGTTCTTC	CASSWLAGGIPYNEQFF
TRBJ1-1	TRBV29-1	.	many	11	TGCAGCGCATCAGGGCCCCCTGAAGCTTTCTTT	CSASGPPEAFF
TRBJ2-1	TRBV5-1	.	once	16	TGCGCCAGCAGCTTGGACCCCTGGACTATATTTTATCACCGGTTCTTC	CASSLDPWTIFYHRFF
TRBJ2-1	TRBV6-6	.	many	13	TGTGCCAGCAGTTCTCCCGGGGAGGATGAGCAGTTCTTC	CASSSPGEDEQFF
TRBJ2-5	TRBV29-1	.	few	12	TGCAGCGTGGACAGCCTCCAAGAGACCCAGTACTTC	CSVDSLQETQYF
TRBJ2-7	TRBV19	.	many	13	TGTGCCACCAGACAGGAGGGAGTCTACGAGCAGTACTTC	CATRQEGVYEQYF
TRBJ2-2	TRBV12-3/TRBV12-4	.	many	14	TGTGCCAGCAGACCCGGGGGGCCGGGTGGGGAGCTGTTTTTT	CASRPGGPGGELFF
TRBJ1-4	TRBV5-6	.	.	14	TGTGCCAGCAGCCCCGTGGGGGTAAATGAAAAACTGTTTTTT	CASSPVGVNEKLFF
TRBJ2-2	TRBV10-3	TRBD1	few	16	TGTGCCATCAGCTCCGGACAGGGGAGAGTTGACGGGGAGCTGTTTTTT	CAISSGQGRVDGELFF
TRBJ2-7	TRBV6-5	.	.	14	TGTGCCAGCAGTTACCTCGGACAGTTCTACGAGCAGTACTTC	CASSYLGQFYEQYF
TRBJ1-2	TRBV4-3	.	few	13	TGCGCCAGCAGCCAGTTACAGGGTCGCGGCTACACCTTC	CASSQLQGRGYTF
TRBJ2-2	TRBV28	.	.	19	TGTGCCAGCAGTTTATTGGGGGCTCGGTCGTTATTGGACACCGGGGAGCTGTTTTTT	CASSLLGARSLLDTGELFF
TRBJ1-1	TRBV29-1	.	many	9	TGCAGCGTTGGGGGAGGGGCTTTCTTT	CSVGGGAFF
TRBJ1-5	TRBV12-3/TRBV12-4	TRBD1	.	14	TGTGCCAGCACTCGACAGGGTTCAGATCAGCCCCAGCATTTT	CASTRQGSDQPQHF
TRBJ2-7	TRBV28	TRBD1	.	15	TGTGCCAGCAGAAACTCCGGGACAGGGTCCTACGAGCAGTACTTC	CASRNSGTGSYEQYF
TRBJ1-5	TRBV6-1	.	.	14	TGTGCCAGCAGTCCAACGAAGGGCGGTCAGCCCCAGCATTTT	CASSPTKGGQPQHF
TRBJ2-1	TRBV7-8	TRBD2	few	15	TGTGCCAGCAGCGGTGGGGTAGCGGGAGCAAATGAGCAGTTCTTC	CASSGGVAGANEQFF
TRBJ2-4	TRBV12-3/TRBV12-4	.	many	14	TGTGCCAGCAGCCCTGGTGTAGGCAAAAACATTCAGTACTTC	CASSPGVGKNIQYF
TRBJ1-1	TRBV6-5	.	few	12	TGTGCCAGCAGTAGAGGACCGCTCGAAGCTTTCTTT	CASSRGPLEAFF
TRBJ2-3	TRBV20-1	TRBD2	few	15	TGCAGTGCTAGGGGCTTGGGAGGGGGCACAGATACGCAGTATTTT	CSARGLGGGTDTQYF
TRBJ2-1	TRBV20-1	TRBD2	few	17	TGCAGTGCTGAAGGGAAGCTAGCGGGAAGCTCCTACAATGAGCAGTTCTTC	CSAEGKLAGSSYNEQFF
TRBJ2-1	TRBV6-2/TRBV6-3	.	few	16	TGTGCCAGCAACCGACTCAGTCAAGCTCAACGCAATGAGCAGTTCTTC	CASNRLSQAQRNEQFF
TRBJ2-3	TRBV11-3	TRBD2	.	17	TGTGCCAGCAGCCCACCGAGACTAGCGGGATATCAAGATACGCAGTATTTT	CASSPPRLAGYQDTQYF
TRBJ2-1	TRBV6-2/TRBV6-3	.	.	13	TGTGCCAGCGGGGGTGGGGACTACAATGAGCAGTTCTTC	CASGGGDYNEQFF
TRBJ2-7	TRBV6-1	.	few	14	TGTGCCACCCGATCGGGGCAAGGCTCCTACGAGCAGTACTTC	CATRSGQGSYEQYF
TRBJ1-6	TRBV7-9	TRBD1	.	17	TGTGCCAGCAGCTCCCTTGGACAGGGGGCGTATAATTCACCCCTCCACTTT	CASSSLGQGAYNSPLHF
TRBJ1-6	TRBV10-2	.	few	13	TGCGCCAGCAGCGGGTCGATTAATTCACCCCTCCACTTT	CASSGSINSPLHF
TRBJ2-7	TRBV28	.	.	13	TGTGCCAGTTTGTCAGGGAACTCCTACGAGCAGTACTTC	CASLSGNSYEQYF
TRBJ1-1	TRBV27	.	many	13	TGTGCCAGCAGTTCCGGGGGGAGGACTGAAGCTTTCTTT	CASSSGGRTEAFF
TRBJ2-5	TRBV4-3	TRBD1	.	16	TGCGCCAGCAGCCAAGATCTTGGACAGGGTCAAGAGACCCAGTACTTC	CASSQDLGQGQETQYF
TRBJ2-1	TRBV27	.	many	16	TGTGCCAGCAGGTTAGGGGGGGCTGAGTACTACAATGAGCAGTTCTTC	CASRLGGAEYYNEQFF
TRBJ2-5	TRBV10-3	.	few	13	TGTGCCACAAGCCGGGGAAGCCAAGAGACCCAGTACTTC	CATSRGSQETQYF
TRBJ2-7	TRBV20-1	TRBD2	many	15	TGCAGTGCCCCCACCTCTAGCGGGTTCTCCTACGAGCAGTACTTC	CSAPTSSGFSYEQYF
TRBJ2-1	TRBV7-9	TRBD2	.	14	TGTGCCAGCAGCTTAGAGCGGGAGTTTGATGAGCAGTTCTTC	CASSLEREFDEQFF
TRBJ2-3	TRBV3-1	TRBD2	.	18	TGTGCCAGCATCTCCGGGGGGACTAGCGGGAGTCGAACAGATACGCAGTATTTT	CASISGGTSGSRTDTQYF